This T cell receptor beta chain was sequenced in a study of blood T cells in healthy people across ages. Overall study: With template switching, about one barcoded beta molecule was captured per two T cells.

A few counts support this clonotype. Its antigen is as yet unknown. The CDR3 spans 16 residues. Regarding the study as a whole: TCR beta diversity, measured per million T cells, fell in a roughly linear way with age. Across samples, TCR beta diversity tracked strongly with naive T cell percentage.

A J-beta primer mix and a sample-barcoded 5' primer were used in a second PCR of roughly 7 to 12 cycles. Each cDNA molecule, via a template-switch adaptor with 12 random nucleotides, was tagged. In TCRdb, the 5' RACE reads were re-called with MiXCR into one record per CDR3 protein. The data contain some 1.4 million distinct CDR3 sequences, around two fifths of them seen just once; the ten biggest clones take up roughly 7.9%. This sequence originates from a woman aged 18-30 years in good health. V and J are TRBV12-3 or TRBV12-4 and TRBJ2-5; possibly TRBD1 for D (6 bases). The better agreement between TRBJ2-7 and the DNA end casts doubt on the J call. Sequenced: blood. The CDR3 reads CASRPTTGHNYVEQYF. Here the CDR3 DNA reads TGTGCCAGCAGACCCACTACGGGACACAACTACGTCGAGCAGTACTTC.